The source of this TCR beta chain is a study of response to subunit inactivated influenza vaccine. Regarding the study as a whole: Authors suggested seasonal influenza vaccinations each recruit few new T cells.

This clonotype was seen more than once but under ten times. Its antigen is as yet unknown. There are 15 residues in the CDR3. V lost 4 bases and J lost 5, with 12 bases in between. Per germline, CDR1 MGHRA and CDR2 YSYEKL. TCRdb independently ran MiXCR on the RT-PCR reads; one entry per CDR3 protein. The sample lists 500,000 to 650,000 distinct CDR3 sequences; 7.6% were seen once. The sequenced sample was PBMCs from blood, obtained roughly 24 months after vaccination. The rearrangement uses TRBV4-1 and TRBJ1-6; the D is unclear. This receptor was obtained from a man between 45 and 75 years old who received an inactivated influenza vaccine. The CDR3 is CASSRPESNNSPLHF. Written as DNA, the CDR3 is TGCGCCAGCAGCCGCCCGGAAAGCAATAATTCACCCCTCCACTTT.